A selection of T cell receptor beta chains follows, all from one sample in a study of T cell repertoires in cytomegalovirus infection. TCRdb independently ran MiXCR on the reads; one entry per CDR3 protein. The sample lists hundreds of thousands of distinct CDR3 sequences, less than 35% occurring once. Antigens for these TCRs are unknown. The starting material was cultured CD8+ T cells from PBMCs, obtained from culture after CMV antigen stimulation. All receptors derive from a human donor in good health (CMV status not recorded). Some clones in this sample may be carry-over from other donors' samples. The CDR3 runs from the conserved cysteine through the conserved F or W. The order of the fields is V gene, D gene, clone size, J gene, CDR3 DNA, CDR3 protein. The D gene is left open where the match is weak. Size values are once, few and many counts, or a class for expanded clones, and some rows have none.

v_gene: TRBV6-1
d_gene: NA
abundance: many
j_gene: TRBJ1-2
CDR3nt: TGTGCCAGCAGTGGTTGGATGCCCCCGGCCGCCTATGGCTACACCTTC
CDR3aa: CASSGWMPPAAYGYTF

v_gene: TRBV29-1
d_gene: NA
abundance: few
j_gene: TRBJ1-2
CDR3nt: TGCAGCGTTGGATCGGGAAGGGGAAATATCAATGGTGGCTACACCTTC
CDR3aa: CSVGSGRGNINGGYTF

v_gene: TRBV19
d_gene: NA
abundance: NA
j_gene: TRBJ1-2
CDR3nt: TGTGCCAGTATCGACAGTGACTATGGCTACACCTTC
CDR3aa: CASIDSDYGYTF

v_gene: TRBV29-1
d_gene: NA
abundance: few
j_gene: TRBJ1-2
CDR3nt: TGCAGCCATGAGACCTCCTCCTACTATGGCTACACCTTC
CDR3aa: CSHETSSYYGYTF

v_gene: TRBV5-4
d_gene: TRBD1
abundance: NA
j_gene: TRBJ1-2
CDR3nt: TGTGCCAGCAGCTTGGCCGGGACAGCAGCTAACTATGGCTACACCTTC
CDR3aa: CASSLAGTAANYGYTF

v_gene: TRBV7-9
d_gene: NA
abundance: NA
j_gene: TRBJ1-1
CDR3nt: TGTGCCAGCAGCTTATTTGGGGGAGATGCTTTCTTT
CDR3aa: CASSLFGGDAFF

v_gene: TRBV27
d_gene: NA
abundance: few
j_gene: TRBJ1-3
CDR3nt: TGTGCCAGCAGTGACCGGGACCCATTTCGGGCTGGAAACACCATATATTTT
CDR3aa: CASSDRDPFRAGNTIYF

v_gene: TRBV27
d_gene: NA
abundance: NA
j_gene: TRBJ2-7
CDR3nt: TGTGCCAGCAGTCCATCGAGACCCCGGGCCTACGAGCAGTACTTC
CDR3aa: CASSPSRPRAYEQYF

v_gene: TRBV7-3
d_gene: NA
abundance: NA
j_gene: TRBJ2-3
CDR3nt: TGTGCCAGCATAGTGTGGGGGACAAGGACAGATACGCAGTATTTT
CDR3aa: CASIVWGTRTDTQYF

v_gene: TRBV19
d_gene: NA
abundance: NA
j_gene: TRBJ2-6
CDR3nt: TGTGTCAGTAGTATAGTTGAGGGGCCCCCCTCTGGGGCCAACGTCCTGACTTTC
CDR3aa: CVSSIVEGPPSGANVLTF

v_gene: TRBV20-1
d_gene: NA
abundance: NA
j_gene: TRBJ1-5
CDR3nt: TGCAGTGCAAAGGCCGGGTCCTATAGCAATCAGCCCCAGCATTTT
CDR3aa: CSAKAGSYSNQPQHF

v_gene: TRBV12-3/TRBV12-4
d_gene: NA
abundance: NA
j_gene: TRBJ1-2
CDR3nt: TGTGCCAGCAGTTCCTCACCGGGACTAGCGGTCCTCCTCGATGGCTACACCTTC
CDR3aa: CASSSSPGLAVLLDGYTF

v_gene: TRBV29-1
d_gene: NA
abundance: NA
j_gene: TRBJ2-7
CDR3nt: TGCAGCGTTGTCGAGCCGAACTCCTACGAGCAGTACTTC
CDR3aa: CSVVEPNSYEQYF

v_gene: TRBV27
d_gene: TRBD1
abundance: NA
j_gene: TRBJ1-2
CDR3nt: TGTGCCAGTGGACAGGCCAGGGTAGACACCTTC
CDR3aa: CASGQARVDTF

v_gene: TRBV14
d_gene: NA
abundance: once
j_gene: TRBJ2-7
CDR3nt: TGTGCCAGCAGTCTGACGGACAGAGCCGACGAGCAGTACTTC
CDR3aa: CASSLTDRADEQYF

v_gene: TRBV11-2
d_gene: NA
abundance: few
j_gene: TRBJ2-3
CDR3nt: TGTGCCAGCAGCCGGGGGGCACTGGACGAAGATACGCAGTATTTT
CDR3aa: CASSRGALDEDTQYF

v_gene: TRBV11-3
d_gene: TRBD2
abundance: NA
j_gene: TRBJ2-2
CDR3nt: TGTGCCAGCAGCGACCATCGGGGGGATGGAACCGGGGAGCTGTTTTTT
CDR3aa: CASSDHRGDGTGELFF

v_gene: TRBV6-6
d_gene: NA
abundance: NA
j_gene: TRBJ2-4
CDR3nt: TGTGCCAGCAGTTCTGGACGGAAACTAGCCAAAAACATTCGGTACTTC
CDR3aa: CASSSGRKLAKNIRYF

v_gene: TRBV6-5
d_gene: TRBD1
abundance: many
j_gene: TRBJ2-1
CDR3nt: TGTGCCAGCAGTTACGCTGACAGGGGGCTGTACAATGAGCAGTTCTTC
CDR3aa: CASSYADRGLYNEQFF

v_gene: TRBV19
d_gene: TRBD1
abundance: few
j_gene: TRBJ1-1
CDR3nt: TGTGCCAGTAGTCGGGACAGCGGCAACACTGAAGCTTTCTTT
CDR3aa: CASSRDSGNTEAFF

v_gene: TRBV28
d_gene: NA
abundance: NA
j_gene: TRBJ2-5
CDR3nt: TGTGCCAGCAGACCCGGACAGTTCTTTGGGGAGACCCAGTACTTC
CDR3aa: CASRPGQFFGETQYF

v_gene: TRBV5-5
d_gene: NA
abundance: few
j_gene: TRBJ1-1
CDR3nt: TGTGCCAGCAGCCCCCCAGGAGGGGGGGCCAACACTGAAGCTTTCTTT
CDR3aa: CASSPPGGGANTEAFF

v_gene: TRBV27
d_gene: NA
abundance: few
j_gene: TRBJ1-6
CDR3nt: TGTGCCAGCTGGGCAGGGTCGAATTCACCCCTCCACTTT
CDR3aa: CASWAGSNSPLHF

v_gene: TRBV7-9
d_gene: NA
abundance: many
j_gene: TRBJ2-2
CDR3nt: TGTGCCAGCAGCTCGGTAGGGAGCACCGGGGAGCTGTTTTTT
CDR3aa: CASSSVGSTGELFF

v_gene: TRBV24-1
d_gene: TRBD1
abundance: NA
j_gene: TRBJ2-3
CDR3nt: TGTGCCACCAGTGTTCTACTCACAGGGGGTACAGATACGCAGTATTTT
CDR3aa: CATSVLLTGGTDTQYF

v_gene: TRBV2
d_gene: NA
abundance: NA
j_gene: TRBJ2-1
CDR3nt: TGTGCCAGCACTACTACAGGTTTCGGTAATGAGCAGTTCTTC
CDR3aa: CASTTTGFGNEQFF

v_gene: TRBV4-1
d_gene: NA
abundance: NA
j_gene: TRBJ1-5
CDR3nt: TGCGCCAGCAGCCAAGATCAGGGGCAGCCCCAGCATTTT
CDR3aa: CASSQDQGQPQHF

v_gene: TRBV7-9
d_gene: NA
abundance: NA
j_gene: TRBJ2-7
CDR3nt: TGTGCCAGCAGCTTCAGATCCGACGAGCAGTACTTC
CDR3aa: CASSFRSDEQYF

v_gene: TRBV6-4
d_gene: NA
abundance: few
j_gene: TRBJ2-1
CDR3nt: TGTGCCAGCAGTGAAGATGGGGGCTGGGATGAGCAGTTCTTC
CDR3aa: CASSEDGGWDEQFF

v_gene: TRBV27
d_gene: NA
abundance: NA
j_gene: TRBJ1-1
CDR3nt: TGTGCCAGCTTTTCTTTGGGGGGGGTCACTGAAGCTTTCTTT
CDR3aa: CASFSLGGVTEAFF

v_gene: TRBV27
d_gene: TRBD1
abundance: NA
j_gene: TRBJ2-1
CDR3nt: TGTGCCAGCAGCCGGGACAGGGCTAACAATGAGCAGTTCTTC
CDR3aa: CASSRDRANNEQFF

v_gene: TRBV7-4
d_gene: NA
abundance: NA
j_gene: TRBJ1-2
CDR3nt: TGTGTCAGCATCAGCCCGCCGGGTGACGGCTACACCTTC
CDR3aa: CVSISPPGDGYTF

v_gene: TRBV4-1
d_gene: NA
abundance: few
j_gene: TRBJ1-1
CDR3nt: TGCGCCAGCAGCCAAGAATCACGCCGTGGCGCTGAAGCTTTCTTT
CDR3aa: CASSQESRRGAEAFF

v_gene: TRBV9
d_gene: NA
abundance: once
j_gene: TRBJ1-1
CDR3nt: TGTGCCAGCGGCCCAAAGAACACTGAAGCTTTCTTT
CDR3aa: CASGPKNTEAFF

v_gene: TRBV20-1
d_gene: TRBD2
abundance: few
j_gene: TRBJ2-7
CDR3nt: TGCAGTGCTAGAGATTTAGCGGGGGGCTACGAGCAGTACTTC
CDR3aa: CSARDLAGGYEQYF

v_gene: TRBV19
d_gene: NA
abundance: NA
j_gene: TRBJ2-7
CDR3nt: TGTGCCAGTAGTATGTATGGGAGCTCCTACGAGCAGTACTTC
CDR3aa: CASSMYGSSYEQYF

v_gene: TRBV2
d_gene: TRBD1
abundance: NA
j_gene: TRBJ1-5
CDR3nt: TGTGCCAGCAGTGACCTAGCCCGGGACAGATTCAATCAGCCCCAGCATTTT
CDR3aa: CASSDLARDRFNQPQHF

v_gene: TRBV28
d_gene: NA
abundance: few
j_gene: TRBJ2-1
CDR3nt: TGTGCCAGCAGAACCGCCAATGAGCAGTTCTTC
CDR3aa: CASRTANEQFF

v_gene: TRBV9
d_gene: NA
abundance: NA
j_gene: TRBJ1-2
CDR3nt: TGTGCCAGCAGCGTAGCAGGAGGCCCTAACTATGGCTGCACCTTC
CDR3aa: CASSVAGGPNYGCTF

v_gene: TRBV19
d_gene: NA
abundance: NA
j_gene: TRBJ2-1
CDR3nt: TGTGCCAGTAGTATGTACAATGAGCAGTTCTTC
CDR3aa: CASSMYNEQFF

v_gene: TRBV7-9
d_gene: NA
abundance: NA
j_gene: TRBJ2-7
CDR3nt: TGTGCCAGCAGCCAGAGGGGGGCCTACGAGCAGTACTTC
CDR3aa: CASSQRGAYEQYF